The clone carrying this T cell receptor beta chain was recorded many times. The data were taken from a study of spatial heterogeneity in lung cancer. Unmatched junction bases numbered 8, after V lost 6 bases and J lost 4 bases. The CDR3 consists of 14 residues. TCRdb analysed the 5' RACE reads with MiXCR anew, one entry per CDR3 protein. The sample contains approximately 11,000 distinct CDR3 sequences, roughly 7.9% of which appear only once. As to time point: sample taken at primary tumor resection. Sequencing was performed on whole RNA extracted from tumor and nontumor lung tissue, or from frozen PBMC, and the material was left unsorted. There were some 70 donors, all of them untreated patients with early-stage non-small cell lung cancer.

This sequence was found in a male donor with early-stage non-small cell lung cancer. The chain employs TRBV12-3 or TRBV12-4 and TRBJ1-2; 7 bases agree with TRBD1. This material consisted of PBMCs, taken at surgery. CDR3 bases: TGTGCCAGCAGACCCGACAGGGTTGGCTATGGCTACACCTTC. Its protein product is CASRPDRVGYGYTF.